The T cell receptor beta chain described here comes from a study of T cells after yellow fever vaccination. General study points: The study found a weaker secondary response that peaked faster, day 5 versus 15. Reappearance after the booster was seen for most primary-vaccination clones, at 96% CD4 and 75% to 90% CD8. Bulk-population clonotypes that are abundant could appear as contaminants in FACS-sorted repertoires.

The CDR3 is made up of 14 amino acids. V was trimmed by 7 bases and J by 0 bases, leaving 11 bases between them. This clonotype appeared a few times. The antigen remains undetermined. TCRdb fed the 5' RACE reads into MiXCR, producing one record per CDR3 protein. Of approximately 450,000 distinct CDR3 sequences listed, around 19% are singletons. This receptor was obtained from a man aged 18 to 29 who received the YFV17D yellow fever vaccine. The V gene is TRBV12-3 or TRBV12-4, the J gene TRBJ2-3; D remains ambiguous. Source: PBMCs, taken before the yellow fever booster vaccination. CDR3 DNA: TGTGCCAGCATCCTAGGCGGAAGCACAGATACGCAGTATTTT. The encoded protein is CASILGGSTDTQYF.